The 32 T cell receptor beta chains below come from one sample, sequenced in a study of PD-1 blockade in classical Hodgkin lymphoma. Sample time point: cycle 4 day 1 (C4D1), after 5 to 7 weeks of nivolumab. After autologous stem cell transplantation all patients relapsed, and prior brentuximab vedotin exposure differed between cohorts. Measured with immunoSEQ multiplex PCR; TCRdb has only the in-frame clones, and not every one. This sample yields 25,000 or so clones, of which approximately 90% are seen a single time; approximately 23% belongs to the top ten. Sequencing used peripheral blood mononuclear cells (PBMCs), obtained before the fourth cycle of nivolumab. The receptor source for this set is a human donor with classical Hodgkin lymphoma.

The table lists this clone with a count of one. V and J are TRBV2 and TRBJ2-1, with 10 bases matching TRBD2. Germline CDR1 SNHLY, CDR2 FYNNEI. The ends lost 3 bases at V and 5 bases at J; junction bases unmatched: 10. This CDR3 spans 17 amino acids. CDR3 nucleotides: TGTGCCAGCAGTGACAACAGCGGGAGGGCCGAAGACAATGAGCAGTTCTTC. It is translated as CASSDNSGRAEDNEQFF.

This chain uses TRBV19 with TRBJ2-7, with TRBD2 identical over 7 bases. This CDR3 has 17 residues. Germline V gene data show CDR1 as LNHDA and CDR2 as SQIVND (reference sequence). V was clipped by 3 bases and J by 2 bases; unmatched bases: 13. The CDR3 loop is CASSMEGAGTATYEQYF. CDR3 sequence (DNA): TGTGCCAGTAGTATGGAAGGAGCGGGGACCGCCACCTACGAGCAGTACTTC.

The chain joins TRBV18 to TRBJ2-3; 7 bases line up with TRBD1. This CDR3 contains 13 residues. Germline loops: CDR1 KGHSH, CDR2 LQKENI. Trimming cost V 4 bases and J 6 bases; bases outside gene matches: 4. CDR3 coding DNA: TGTGCCAGCTCACAGGGGGCGCAGGATACGCAGTATTTT. This encodes CASSQGAQDTQYF. Based on the CDR3 plus reference TRBV18 and TRBJ2-3, the full variable domain is NAGVMQNPRHLVRRRGQEARLRCSPMKGHSHVYWYRQLPEEGLKFMVYLQKENIIDESGMPKERFSAEFPKEGPSILRIQQVVRGDSAAYFCASSQGAQDTQYFGPGTRLTVL.

The chain couples TRBV18 to TRBJ1-6; 10 positions agree with TRBD1. Germline lookup yields CDR1 KGHSH and CDR2 LQKENI. The CDR3 totals 17 residues. After removal of 4 bases from V and 9 bases from J, the junction contained 12 bases not matched to a gene. CDR3 sequence: CASSLSSGTGAGSPLHF. CDR3 bases: TGTGCCAGCTCACTTTCTTCCGGGACAGGGGCGGGTTCACCCCTCCACTTT.

The chain is built from TRBV25-1 and TRBJ2-7; either TRBD1 or TRBD2 may supply D (6 bases each). CDR3 size: 16 residues. Germline loops: CDR1 MGHDK, CDR2 SYGVNS. The V and J ends lost 5 bases and 2 bases respectively, with 19 bases between them. The chain's CDR3 is CASSPWGAGATYEQYF. The CDR3 DNA is TGTGCCAGCAGTCCTTGGGGGGCAGGGGCCACCTACGAGCAGTACTTC.

The V call is TRBV13, the J call TRBJ2-2, with no clear D. Germline lookup yields CDR1 PRHDT and CDR2 FYEKMQ (reference sequence). This CDR3 contains 13 residues. The V gene lost 5 bases and the J gene lost 5 bases, with 9 bases spanning the gap. The CDR3 DNA is TGTGCCAGCAGCCCCCAGAGGACCGGGGAGCTGTTTTTT. Translation gives CASSPQRTGELFF.

This chain connects TRBV29-1 to TRBJ1-2; 7 nucleotides line up with TRBD1. J gave up 4 bases and V 5 bases, and 7 bases lay outside the gene matches. This CDR3 comprises 13 residues. Germline V gene sequence: CDR1 SQVTM, CDR2 ANQGSEA. The CDR3 nucleotides are TGCAGCGTTCTACAGGGGATGGGCTATGGCTACACCTTC. It specifies CSVLQGMGYGYTF.

This clone has a handful of counts. The rearrangement links TRBV7-9 to TRBJ2-2, with D uncertain. The CDR3 sequence is 14 residues long. Trimming removed 3 bases from V and 6 bases from J, with 11 bases in between. Germline assignment: CDR1 SEHNR and CDR2 FQNEAQ (reference sequence). The CDR3 loop reads CASSFSFTAGELFF. In nucleotides, the CDR3 is TGTGCCAGCAGCTTTTCCTTTACAGCCGGGGAGCTGTTTTTT.

The rearrangement joins TRBV10-3 to TRBJ2-3, with TRBD2 matching 15 bases. Germline V CDR1 and CDR2: ENHRY, SYGVKD. The CDR3 loop spans 18 amino acids. The junction had 5 bases not matched to a gene; V was cut back by 4 bases and J by 0 bases. CDR3 nucleotides: TGTGCCATCAGTGCCCCGGGACTAGCGGGAGGTAGCACAGATACGCAGTATTTT. This encodes CAISAPGLAGGSTDTQYF.

This clone has more than one count but fewer than ten. The chain uses TRBV5-1 and TRBJ2-1; TRBD2 aligns across 14 bases. J gave up 2 bases and V 4 bases, and 8 bases lay outside the gene matches. Per germline, CDR1 SGHRS and CDR2 YFSETQ. The CDR3 loop spans 18 amino acids. This CDR3 reads CASSATSGRADAYNEQFF. The CDR3 DNA sequence: TGCGCCAGCAGCGCGACTAGCGGGAGGGCCGACGCCTACAATGAGCAGTTCTTC.

This rearrangement joins TRBV5-1 to TRBJ2-7; D might be TRBD1 (5 bases). Trimming removed 4 bases at V and 0 bases at J, with 11 bases between. The CDR3 sequence is 14 residues long. The germline V gene has CDR1 SGHRS and CDR2 YFSETQ. For the CDR3, the DNA is TGCGCCAGCAGCACGGACACCTTCTCCTACGAGCAGTACTTC. Its translation: CASSTDTFSYEQYF.

The rearrangement uses TRBV6-5 and TRBJ1-1; D is uncertain. The germline V gene encodes CDR1 MNHEY and CDR2 SVGAGI. This CDR3 is 10 amino acids long. Trimming left V 6 bases short and J 8 bases short, with 7 bases between. CDR3 coding DNA: TGTGCCAGCAGGGGTAGGGAAGCTTTCTTT. Translating gives CASRGREAFF.

This chain uses TRBV7-2 with TRBJ2-3; TRBD1 aligns across 8 bases. V shed 4 bases and J 5 bases; nucleotides not matched to a gene: 5. The CDR3 runs to 14 residues. From germline, CDR1 is SGHTA and CDR2 FQGNSA. The DNA for the CDR3 is TGTGCCAGCAGCTGGGACAGGTTCATAGATACGCAGTATTTT. Its translation is CASSWDRFIDTQYF.

This sequence joins TRBV10-3 and TRBJ2-3; TRBD1 matches 8 bases. The V gene end was trimmed by 2 bases and the J gene end by 7 bases; junction bases not matched to a gene: 8. CDR3 length equals 15 residues. The V gene's germline CDR1 is ENHRY and CDR2 SYGVKD. The CDR3 DNA is TGTGCCATCAGTGAGCCAGGACAGGGTGAATATACGCAGTATTTT. Encoded protein: CAISEPGQGEYTQYF.

This clone appeared a single time. This rearrangement joins TRBV20-1 to TRBJ2-3; D remains ambiguous. CDR3 length: 11 residues. The germline V and J ends were trimmed by 3 bases and 9 bases, with 10 bases remaining between them. The germline V gene encodes CDR1 DFQATT and CDR2 SNEGSKA (reference sequence). DNA for the CDR3: TGCAGTGCTAGCATAGAATTAACGCAGTATTTT. Its protein product is CSASIELTQYF.

The chain uses TRBV4-1 and TRBJ1-2, with 8 bases aligning to TRBD1. The CDR3 consists of 17 residues. Germline V gives CDR1 MGHRA, CDR2 YSYEKL. V dropped 2 bases and J dropped 0; count of bases not matched to a gene: 8. The chain's CDR3 is CASSQLTGEISNYGYTF. CDR3 nucleotides: TGCGCCAGCAGCCAACTGACAGGGGAGATATCTAACTATGGCTACACCTTC.

The chain couples TRBV5-1 to TRBJ2-5; D is undetermined. The CDR3 length is 13 residues. The V end was cut by 0 bases, the J end by 4 bases, with 7 bases between. Per the germline V gene, CDR1 is SGHRS and CDR2 is YFSETQ. The DNA of the CDR3 is TGCGCCAGCAGCTTGGCCGCCGGAGAGACCCAGTACTTC. It encodes CASSLAAGETQYF.

The count of this clone is one. This chain connects TRBV5-6 to TRBJ2-1; 8 bases fit TRBD1. The ends lost 5 bases at V and 7 bases at J; junction bases unmatched: 5. Germline V gene sequence: CDR1 SGHDT, CDR2 YYEEEE. This CDR3 has 13 residues. The CDR3 spells CASRGTGYNEQFF. In nucleotides, the CDR3 is TGTGCCAGCAGGGGGACAGGTTATAATGAGCAGTTCTTC.

The chain combines TRBV29-1 with TRBJ2-3, with 7 bases aligning to TRBD2. The CDR3 runs to 16 residues. Trimming cost V 3 bases and J 0 bases; bases outside gene matches: 9. The germline CDR1 and CDR2 sequences are SQVTM and ANQGSEA. The CDR3 nucleotides read TGCAGCGTTGAGGGAGGACTTAGCGGGAGCACAGATACGCAGTATTTT. Translated: CSVEGGLSGSTDTQYF.

This sequence joins TRBV25-1 and TRBJ1-2, with D maybe TRBD1 (5 bases). V gave up 6 bases and J gave up 1 base, with 12 bases separating them. The CDR3 runs to 14 residues. The germline CDR1 and CDR2 sequences are MGHDK and SYGVNS. Written as DNA, the CDR3 is TGTGCCAGCAGACCCAGGCAGGGTAACTATGGCTACACCTTC. It codes for CASRPRQGNYGYTF.

This chain uses TRBV19 with TRBJ1-2; the D is unclear. This CDR3 spans 16 amino acids. Looked up from germline, CDR1 is LNHDA and CDR2 is SQIVND (reference sequence). V lost 5 bases to trimming and J lost 4 bases, with 20 bases between them. CDR3 in amino acids: CASSSNWTRKTYGYTF. The CDR3, as DNA: TGTGCCAGTAGTTCTAACTGGACTCGAAAGACCTATGGCTACACCTTC.

V gene TRBV19 combines with J gene TRBJ1-4, with D uncertain. V shed 5 bases and J shed 8 bases, with 12 bases lying between them. CDR1 and CDR2 (germline): LNHDA, SQIVND (reference sequence). The CDR3 is made up of 13 amino acids. CDR3 region: CASSQNAREKLFF. The CDR3, as DNA: TGTGCCAGTAGTCAGAACGCGCGGGAAAAACTGTTTTTT.

Here the CDR3 reads CASSYSGLAGSYEQYF. CDR3 sequence (DNA): TGTGCCAGCAGTTACTCGGGACTAGCGGGATCCTACGAGCAGTACTTC. V usage is TRBV6-5 and J usage is TRBJ2-7; 13 nucleotides agree with TRBD2. This CDR3 has 16 residues. The J segment lost 1 base and the V segment lost 0 bases, leaving 0 bases of the junction unmatched. The germline gives CDR1 MNHEY, CDR2 SVGAGI.

The chain employs TRBV19 and TRBJ2-1; the match to TRBD2 covers 13 bases. Trimming at V came to 3 bases and at J to 9 bases, leaving 5 bases not matched to a gene. Germline V gives CDR1 LNHDA, CDR2 SQIVND (reference sequence). The CDR3 loop spans 15 amino acids. CDR3 residues: CASSITSGRALEQFF. Here the CDR3 DNA reads TGTGCCAGTAGTATTACTAGCGGGAGGGCCCTTGAGCAGTTCTTC.

This clone was seen once. The rearrangement uses TRBV7-9 and TRBJ2-1, with 14 bases lining up with TRBD2. Germline V gene lookup returns CDR1 SEHNR and CDR2 FQNEAQ (reference sequence). The junction had 12 bases not matched to a gene; V was cut back by 2 bases and J by 9 bases. This CDR3 spans 18 amino acids. The DNA for the CDR3 is TGTGCCAGCAGCTTACCCTTCCGGACTAGCGGGAGGTCCAGTGAGCAGTTCTTC. Its protein is CASSLPFRTSGRSSEQFF.

The V call is TRBV5-5, the J call TRBJ1-5; possible D gene TRBD1, 5 bases. V gave up 4 bases and J gave up 6 bases, with 20 bases separating them. Germline lookup yields CDR1 SGHKS and CDR2 YYEKEE (reference sequence). The CDR3 loop spans 16 amino acids. CDR3 protein: CASSAPRVRDSQPQHF. Here the CDR3 DNA reads TGTGCCAGCAGCGCTCCCAGGGTTCGAGATAGTCAGCCCCAGCATTTT.

The rearrangement joins TRBV5-1 to TRBJ2-7, with TRBD1 as a possible D gene (6 bases). Germline-derived CDR1 and CDR2 are SGHRS and YFSETQ. The CDR3 is 13 residues long. Trimming cost V 4 bases and J 5 bases, with 13 bases left between them. The CDR3 coding sequence is TGCGCCAGCAGCCCCAGCAGGGGAAACGAGCAGTACTTC. It is translated as CASSPSRGNEQYF.

This clone was observed a handful of times. This rearrangement joins TRBV6-5 to TRBJ1-3; unclear D gene. The ends were cut back, 6 bases at V and 0 bases at J, with 12 bases in the middle. CDR1 and CDR2 (germline): MNHEY, SVGAGI. The CDR3 totals 15 residues. CDR3 sequence reads: CASRADVGSGNTIYF. CDR3 bases: TGTGCCAGCAGAGCGGACGTAGGCTCTGGAAACACCATATATTTT.

The rearrangement joins TRBV5-6 to TRBJ2-6, with D perhaps matching TRBD1 (7 bases). V dropped 6 bases and J dropped 0 bases, with 22 bases sitting between them. The CDR3 is made up of 19 amino acids. From germline, CDR1 is SGHDT and CDR2 YYEEEE. CDR3 nucleotide sequence: TGTGCCAGCAACAAATTGGCGGGGACAGCTTACTCTGGGGCCAACGTCCTGACTTTC. Its protein product is CASNKLAGTAYSGANVLTF.

This rearrangement joins TRBV6-1 to TRBJ2-2, with TRBD1 matching over 8 bases. The trim removed 1 base at V and 7 bases at J, leaving 2 bases unmatched. The CDR3 loop spans 14 amino acids. CDR1 is MNHNS and CDR2 is SASEGT in the germline V gene. CDR3 sequence (DNA): TGTGCCAGCAGTGAAGGACAGGGGTTCGGGGAGCTGTTTTTT. It specifies CASSEGQGFGELFF.

The chain's CDR3 is CASSSRRTSGYNEQFF. CDR3 DNA: TGTGCCAGCAGCTCCCGACGGACTAGCGGCTACAATGAGCAGTTCTTC. The chain is built from TRBV11-2 and TRBJ2-1; 10 positions agree with TRBD2. In germline, CDR1 is SGHAT, CDR2 FQNNGV. The CDR3 length is 16 residues. V gave up 4 bases and J gave up 3 bases; unmatched junction bases: 6.

The V gene is TRBV7-9, the J gene TRBJ2-7; 7 positions match TRBD1. This CDR3 region has 14 residues. V lost 5 bases and J lost 3; bases outside the gene matches: 7. The germline V gene encodes CDR1 SEHNR and CDR2 FQNEAQ (reference sequence). The CDR3 nucleotides read TGTGCCAGCAGCGGACAGGAAGGAAGCTACGAGCAGTACTTC. Encoded protein: CASSGQEGSYEQYF.